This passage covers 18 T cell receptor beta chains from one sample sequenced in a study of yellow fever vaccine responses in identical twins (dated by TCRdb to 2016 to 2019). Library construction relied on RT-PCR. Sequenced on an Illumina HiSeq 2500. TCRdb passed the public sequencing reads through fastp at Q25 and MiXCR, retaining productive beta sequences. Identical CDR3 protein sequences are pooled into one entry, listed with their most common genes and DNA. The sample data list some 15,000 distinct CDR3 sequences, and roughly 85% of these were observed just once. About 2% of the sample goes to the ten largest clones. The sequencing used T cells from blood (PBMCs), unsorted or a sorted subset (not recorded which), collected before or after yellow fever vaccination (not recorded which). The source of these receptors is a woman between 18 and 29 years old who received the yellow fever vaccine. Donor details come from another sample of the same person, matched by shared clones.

CDR3 sequence reads: CASSPELAGSTQYF. DNA of the CDR3: TGTGCCAGCAGCCCAGAGCTAGCGGGATCTACGCAGTATTTT. The chain links TRBV11-3 to TRBJ2-3, with 9 bases matching TRBD2. The germline V gene encodes CDR1 SGHNT and CDR2 YENEEA. V trimming: 5 bases; J trimming: 8 bases; junction bases outside the gene matches: 8. CDR3 length: 14 amino acids.

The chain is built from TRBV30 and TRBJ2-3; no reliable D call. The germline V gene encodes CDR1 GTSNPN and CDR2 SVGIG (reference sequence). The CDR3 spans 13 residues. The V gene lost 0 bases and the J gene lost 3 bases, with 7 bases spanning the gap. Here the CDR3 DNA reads TGTGCCTGGAGTGTCCTTGAGACAGATACGCAGTATTTT. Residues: CAWSVLETDTQYF.

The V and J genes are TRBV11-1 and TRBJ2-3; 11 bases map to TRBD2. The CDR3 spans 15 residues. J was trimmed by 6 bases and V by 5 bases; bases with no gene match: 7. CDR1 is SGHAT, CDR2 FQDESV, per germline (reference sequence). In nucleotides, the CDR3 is TGTGCCAGCAGCGTTTCGGGACTAGCGGCGGATACGCAGTATTTT. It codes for CASSVSGLAADTQYF.

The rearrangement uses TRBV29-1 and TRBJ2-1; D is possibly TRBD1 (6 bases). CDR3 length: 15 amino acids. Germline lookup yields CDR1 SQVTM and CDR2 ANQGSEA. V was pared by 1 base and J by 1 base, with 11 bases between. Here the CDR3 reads CSVEVPGESYNEQFF. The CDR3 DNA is TGCAGCGTTGAAGTACCAGGGGAATCCTACAATGAGCAGTTCTTC.

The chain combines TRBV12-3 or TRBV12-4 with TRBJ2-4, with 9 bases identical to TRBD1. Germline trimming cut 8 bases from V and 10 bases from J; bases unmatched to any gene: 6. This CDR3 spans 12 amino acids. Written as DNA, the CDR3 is TGTGCCAGCGGACAGGGGTTTGGGATTCAGTACTTC. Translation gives CASGQGFGIQYF.

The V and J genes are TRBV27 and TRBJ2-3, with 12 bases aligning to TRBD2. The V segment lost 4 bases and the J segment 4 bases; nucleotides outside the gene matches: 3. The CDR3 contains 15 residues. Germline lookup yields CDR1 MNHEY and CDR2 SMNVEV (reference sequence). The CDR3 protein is CASSSLAGGADTQYF. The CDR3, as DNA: TGTGCCAGCAGTTCACTAGCGGGGGGAGCAGATACGCAGTATTTT.

CDR3 loop: CASSLPGSSNIQYF. The CDR3 region has the DNA TGTGCCAGCAGCTTACCGGGAAGCTCAAACATTCAGTACTTC. The chain employs TRBV7-3 and TRBJ2-4; the D gene is possibly TRBD2 (5 bases). The V end lost 2 bases, the J end lost 6 bases, and 11 bases lay between the germline ends. The CDR3 has 14 amino acids. Germline values: CDR1 SGHTA, CDR2 FQGTGA.

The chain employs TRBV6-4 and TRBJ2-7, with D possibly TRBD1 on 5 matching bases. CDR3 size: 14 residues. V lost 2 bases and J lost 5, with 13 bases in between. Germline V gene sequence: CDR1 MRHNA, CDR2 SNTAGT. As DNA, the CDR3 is TGTGCCAGCAGTGACCAGGGTGGTTCCCACGAGCAGTACTTC. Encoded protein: CASSDQGGSHEQYF.

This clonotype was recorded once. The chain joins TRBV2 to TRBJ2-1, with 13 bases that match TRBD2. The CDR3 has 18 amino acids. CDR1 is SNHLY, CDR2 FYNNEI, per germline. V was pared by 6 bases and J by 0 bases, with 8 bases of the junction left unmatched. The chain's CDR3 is CASSPGLAGPSSYNEQFF. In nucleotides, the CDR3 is TGTGCCAGCAGCCCGGGACTAGCGGGGCCGAGCTCCTACAATGAGCAGTTCTTC.

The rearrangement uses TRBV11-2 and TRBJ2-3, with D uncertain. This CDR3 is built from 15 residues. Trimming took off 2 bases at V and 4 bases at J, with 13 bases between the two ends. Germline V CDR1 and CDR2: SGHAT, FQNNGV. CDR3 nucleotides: TGTGCCAGCAGCTTATTTCCAGGACCCGCAGATACGCAGTATTTT. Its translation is CASSLFPGPADTQYF. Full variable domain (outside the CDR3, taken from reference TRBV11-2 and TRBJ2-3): EAGVAQSPRYKIIEKRQSVAFWCNPISGHATLYWYQQILGQGPKLLIQFQNNGVVDDSQLPKDRFSAERLKGVDSTLKIQPAKLEDSAVYLCASSLFPGPADTQYFGPGTRLTVL.

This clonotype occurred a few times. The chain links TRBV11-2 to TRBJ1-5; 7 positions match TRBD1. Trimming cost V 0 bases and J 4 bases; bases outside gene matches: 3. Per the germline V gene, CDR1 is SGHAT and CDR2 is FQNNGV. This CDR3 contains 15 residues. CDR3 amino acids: CASSLEQGRNQPQHF. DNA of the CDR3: TGTGCCAGCAGCTTAGAACAGGGGAGAAATCAGCCCCAGCATTTT.

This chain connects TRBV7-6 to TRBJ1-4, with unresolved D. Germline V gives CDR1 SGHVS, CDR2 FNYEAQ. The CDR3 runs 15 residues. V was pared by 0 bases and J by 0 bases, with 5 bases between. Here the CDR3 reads CASSLAGATNEKLFF. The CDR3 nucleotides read TGTGCCAGCAGCTTAGCTGGGGCAACTAATGAAAAACTGTTTTTT.

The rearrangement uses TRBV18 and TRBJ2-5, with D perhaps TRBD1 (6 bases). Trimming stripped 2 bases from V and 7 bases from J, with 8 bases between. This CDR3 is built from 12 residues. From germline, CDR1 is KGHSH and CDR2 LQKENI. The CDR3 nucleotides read TGTGCCAGCTCACCAGCACAGGGGACCCAGTACTTC. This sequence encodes CASSPAQGTQYF.

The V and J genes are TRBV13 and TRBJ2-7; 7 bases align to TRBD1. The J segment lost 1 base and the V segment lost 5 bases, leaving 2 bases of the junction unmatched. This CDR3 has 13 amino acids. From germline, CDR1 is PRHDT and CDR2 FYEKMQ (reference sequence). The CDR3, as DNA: TGTGCCAGCAGCCCGACAGGGTCCTACGAGCAGTACTTC. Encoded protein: CASSPTGSYEQYF.

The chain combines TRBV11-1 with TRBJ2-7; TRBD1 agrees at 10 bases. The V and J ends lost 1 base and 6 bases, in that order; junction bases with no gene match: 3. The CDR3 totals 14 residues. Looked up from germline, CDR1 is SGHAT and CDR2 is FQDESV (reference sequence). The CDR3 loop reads CASSLVGQGSEQYF. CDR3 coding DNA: TGTGCCAGCAGCTTAGTGGGACAGGGGAGCGAGCAGTACTTC.

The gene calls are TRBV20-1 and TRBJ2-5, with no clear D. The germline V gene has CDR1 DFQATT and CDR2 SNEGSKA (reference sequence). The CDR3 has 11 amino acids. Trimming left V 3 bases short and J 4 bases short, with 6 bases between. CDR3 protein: CSASPLETQYF. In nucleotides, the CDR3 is TGCAGTGCTAGTCCCCTAGAGACCCAGTACTTC.

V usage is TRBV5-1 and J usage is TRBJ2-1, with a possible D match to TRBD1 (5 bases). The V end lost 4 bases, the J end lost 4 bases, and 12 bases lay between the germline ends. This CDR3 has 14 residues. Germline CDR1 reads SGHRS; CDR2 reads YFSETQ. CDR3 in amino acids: CASSPSTDYNEQFF. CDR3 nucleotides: TGCGCCAGCAGCCCTTCGACAGATTACAATGAGCAGTTCTTC.

The CDR3 nucleotides read TGCAGTGCCGAGGCGCTAGCGGGGGGAGGCGGTGAGCAGTTCTTC. This sequence encodes CSAEALAGGGGEQFF. This rearrangement joins TRBV20-1 to TRBJ2-1, with TRBD2 matching 11 bases. V lost 6 bases to trimming and J lost 9 bases; unmatched junction nucleotides: 13. There are 15 residues in the CDR3. CDR1 is DFQATT and CDR2 is SNEGSKA in the germline V gene (reference sequence).